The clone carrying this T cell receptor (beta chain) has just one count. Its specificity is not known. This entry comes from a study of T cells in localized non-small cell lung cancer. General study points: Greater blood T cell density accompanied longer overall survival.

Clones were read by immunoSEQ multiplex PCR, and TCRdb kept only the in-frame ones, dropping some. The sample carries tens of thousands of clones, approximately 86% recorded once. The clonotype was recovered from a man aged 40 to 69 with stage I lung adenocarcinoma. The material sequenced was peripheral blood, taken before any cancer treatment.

This chain's CDR3 is CASSPRPRGETEAFF. CDR3 sequence (DNA): TGTGCCAGCTCACCCCGGCCAAGGGGTGAGACTGAAGCTTTCTTT. This chain links TRBV18 with TRBJ1-1, with D perhaps matching TRBD1 (5 bases). From germline, CDR1 is KGHSH and CDR2 LQKENI. There are 15 residues in the CDR3. Trimming left V 3 bases short and J 5 bases short, with 16 bases between.